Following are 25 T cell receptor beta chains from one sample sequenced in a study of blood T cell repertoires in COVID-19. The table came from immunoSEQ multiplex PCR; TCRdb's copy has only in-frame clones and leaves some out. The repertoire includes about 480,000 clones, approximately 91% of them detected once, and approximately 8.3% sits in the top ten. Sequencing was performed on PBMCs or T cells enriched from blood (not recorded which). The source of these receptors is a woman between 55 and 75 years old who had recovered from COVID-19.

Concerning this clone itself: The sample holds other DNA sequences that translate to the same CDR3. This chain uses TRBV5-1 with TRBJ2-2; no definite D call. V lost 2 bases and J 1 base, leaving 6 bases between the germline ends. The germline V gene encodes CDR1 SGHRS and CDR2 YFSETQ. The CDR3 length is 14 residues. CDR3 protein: CASSFTGNTGELFF. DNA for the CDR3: TGCGCCAGCAGCTTCACGGGGAACACCGGGGAGCTGTTTTTT.

The CDR3 spells CASSSTRNEQFF. CDR3 DNA: TGTGCCAGCAGTTCCACAAGAAATGAGCAGTTCTTC. The chain carries TRBV28 and TRBJ2-1, with D uncertain. Trimming pared 4 bases from V and 7 bases from J, leaving 8 bases between. CDR1 is MDHEN and CDR2 is SYDVKM in the germline V gene. The CDR3 loop spans 12 amino acids.

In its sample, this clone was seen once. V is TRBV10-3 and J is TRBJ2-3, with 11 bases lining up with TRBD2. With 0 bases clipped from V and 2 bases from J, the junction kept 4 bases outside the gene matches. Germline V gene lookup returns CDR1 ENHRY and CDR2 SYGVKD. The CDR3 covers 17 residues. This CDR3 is CAISESRLAGITDTQYF. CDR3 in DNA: TGTGCCATCAGTGAGTCCCGACTAGCGGGGATCACAGATACGCAGTATTTT.

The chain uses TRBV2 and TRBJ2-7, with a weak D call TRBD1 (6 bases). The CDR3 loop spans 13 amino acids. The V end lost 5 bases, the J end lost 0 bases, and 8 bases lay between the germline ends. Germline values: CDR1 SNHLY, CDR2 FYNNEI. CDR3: CASSKGHSYEQYV. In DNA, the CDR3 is TGTGCCAGCAGTAAGGGACACTCCTACGAGCAGTACGTC.

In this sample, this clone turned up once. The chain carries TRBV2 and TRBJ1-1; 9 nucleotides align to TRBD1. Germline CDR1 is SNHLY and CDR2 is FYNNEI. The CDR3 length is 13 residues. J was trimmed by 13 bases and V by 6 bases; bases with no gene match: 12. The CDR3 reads CASRETGGGFDFF. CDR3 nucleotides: TGTGCCAGCAGGGAAACAGGGGGCGGATTCGATTTCTTT.

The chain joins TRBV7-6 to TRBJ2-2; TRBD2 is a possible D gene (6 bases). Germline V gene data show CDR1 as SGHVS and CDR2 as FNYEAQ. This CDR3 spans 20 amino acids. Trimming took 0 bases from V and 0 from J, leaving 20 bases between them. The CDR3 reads CASSLAPLGGATANTGELFF. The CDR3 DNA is TGTGCCAGCAGCTTAGCCCCCCTCGGCGGGGCCACCGCGAACACCGGGGAGCTGTTTTTT.

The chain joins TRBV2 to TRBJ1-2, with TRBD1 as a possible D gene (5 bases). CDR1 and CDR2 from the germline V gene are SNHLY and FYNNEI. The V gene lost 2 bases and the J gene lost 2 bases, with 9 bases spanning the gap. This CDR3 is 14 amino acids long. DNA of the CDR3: TGTGCCAGCAGTGAAAAGGCAGGGAACTATGGCTACACCTTC. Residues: CASSEKAGNYGYTF.

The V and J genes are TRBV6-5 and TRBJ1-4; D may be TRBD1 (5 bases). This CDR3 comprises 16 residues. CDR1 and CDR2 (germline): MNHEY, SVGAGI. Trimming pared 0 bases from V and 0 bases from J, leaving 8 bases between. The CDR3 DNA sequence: TGTGCCAGCAGTTACTCGTGGGGGGCAACTAATGAAAAACTGTTTTTT. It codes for CASSYSWGATNEKLFF.

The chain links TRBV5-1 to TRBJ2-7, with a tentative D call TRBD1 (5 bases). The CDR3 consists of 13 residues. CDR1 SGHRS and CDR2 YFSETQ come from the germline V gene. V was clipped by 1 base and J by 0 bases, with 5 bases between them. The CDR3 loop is CASSLTGSYEQYF. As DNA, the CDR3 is TGCGCCAGCAGCTTGACAGGCTCCTACGAGCAGTACTTC. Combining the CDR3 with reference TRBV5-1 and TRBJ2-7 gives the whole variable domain KAGVTQTPRYLIKTRGQQVTLSCSPISGHRSVSWYQQTPGQGLQFLFEYFSETQRNKGNFPGRFSGRQFSNSRSEMNVSTLELGDSALYLCASSLTGSYEQYFGPGTRLTVT.

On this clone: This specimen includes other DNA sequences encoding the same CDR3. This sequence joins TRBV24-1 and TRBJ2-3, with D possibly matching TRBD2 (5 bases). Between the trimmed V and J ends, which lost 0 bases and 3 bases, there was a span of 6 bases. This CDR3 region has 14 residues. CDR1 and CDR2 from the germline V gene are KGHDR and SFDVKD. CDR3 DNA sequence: TGTGCCACCAGTGATTTGAGAGGGACAGATACGCAGTATTTT. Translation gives CATSDLRGTDTQYF.

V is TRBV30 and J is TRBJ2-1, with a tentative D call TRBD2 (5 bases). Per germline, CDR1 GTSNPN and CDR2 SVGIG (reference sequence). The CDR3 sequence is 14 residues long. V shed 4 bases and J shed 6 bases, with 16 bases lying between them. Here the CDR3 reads CAWTRLEAGNEQFF. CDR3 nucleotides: TGTGCCTGGACACGGCTAGAGGCGGGCAATGAGCAGTTCTTC.

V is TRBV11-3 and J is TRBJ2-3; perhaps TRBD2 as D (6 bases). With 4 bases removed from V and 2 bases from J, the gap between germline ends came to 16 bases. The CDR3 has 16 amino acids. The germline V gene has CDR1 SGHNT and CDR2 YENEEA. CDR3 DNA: TGTGCCAGCAGCTCGGGGGTAGTAGAGTACACAGATACGCAGTATTTT. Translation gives CASSSGVVEYTDTQYF.

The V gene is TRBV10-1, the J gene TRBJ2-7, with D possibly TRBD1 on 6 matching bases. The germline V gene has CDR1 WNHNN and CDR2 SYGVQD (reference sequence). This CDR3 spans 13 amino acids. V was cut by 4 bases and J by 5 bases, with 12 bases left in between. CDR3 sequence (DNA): TGCGCCAGCAGTGTAGGGGGATCCAACGAGCAGTACTTC. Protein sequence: CASSVGGSNEQYF.

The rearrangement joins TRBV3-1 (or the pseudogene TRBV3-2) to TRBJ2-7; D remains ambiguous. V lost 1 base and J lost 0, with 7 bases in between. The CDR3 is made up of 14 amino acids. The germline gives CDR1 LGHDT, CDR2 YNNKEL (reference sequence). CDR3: CASSQGAYSYEQYF. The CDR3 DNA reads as TGTGCCAGCAGCCAAGGCGCCTACTCCTACGAGCAGTACTTC.

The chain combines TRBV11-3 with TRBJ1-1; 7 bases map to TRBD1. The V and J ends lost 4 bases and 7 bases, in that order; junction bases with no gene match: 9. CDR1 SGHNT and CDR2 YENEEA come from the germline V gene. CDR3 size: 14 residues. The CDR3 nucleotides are TGTGCCAGCAGCTCTGACAGGGATTGGGTTGAAGCTTTCTTT. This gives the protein CASSSDRDWVEAFF.

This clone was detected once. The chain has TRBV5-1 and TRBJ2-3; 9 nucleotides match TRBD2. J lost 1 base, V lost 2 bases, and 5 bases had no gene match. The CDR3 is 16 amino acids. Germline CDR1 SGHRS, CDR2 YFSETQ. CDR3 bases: TGCGCCAGCAGCTTCCAAGCGGGGGGCCGCACAGATACGCAGTATTTT. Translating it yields CASSFQAGGRTDTQYF.

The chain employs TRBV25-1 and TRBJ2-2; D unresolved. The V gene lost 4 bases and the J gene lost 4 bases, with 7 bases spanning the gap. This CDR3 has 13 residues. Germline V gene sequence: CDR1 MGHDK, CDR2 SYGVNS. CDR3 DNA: TGTGCCAGCAGTGCGTCGGGCACCGGGGAGCTGTTTTTT. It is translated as CASSASGTGELFF.

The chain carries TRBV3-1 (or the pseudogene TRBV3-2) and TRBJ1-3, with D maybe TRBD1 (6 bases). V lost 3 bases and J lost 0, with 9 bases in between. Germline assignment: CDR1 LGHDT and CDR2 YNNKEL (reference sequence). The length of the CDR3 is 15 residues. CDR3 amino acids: CASSQRGNSGNTIYF. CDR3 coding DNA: TGTGCCAGCAGCCAGAGGGGGAACTCTGGAAACACCATATATTTT.

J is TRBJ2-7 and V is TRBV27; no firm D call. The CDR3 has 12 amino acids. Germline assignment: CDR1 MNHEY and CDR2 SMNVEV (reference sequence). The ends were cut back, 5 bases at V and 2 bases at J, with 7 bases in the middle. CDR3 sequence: CASSGGPYEQYV. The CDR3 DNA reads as TGTGCCAGCAGTGGCGGTCCCTACGAGCAGTACGTC.

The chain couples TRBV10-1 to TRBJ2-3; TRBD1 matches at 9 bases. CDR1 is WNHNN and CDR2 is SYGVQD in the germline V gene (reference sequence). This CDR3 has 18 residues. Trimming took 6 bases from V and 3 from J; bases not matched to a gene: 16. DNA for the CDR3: TGCGCCAGCAGCTCTAGGACAGGGGCGCCATGGAGAACAGATACGCAGTATTTT. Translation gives CASSSRTGAPWRTDTQYF.

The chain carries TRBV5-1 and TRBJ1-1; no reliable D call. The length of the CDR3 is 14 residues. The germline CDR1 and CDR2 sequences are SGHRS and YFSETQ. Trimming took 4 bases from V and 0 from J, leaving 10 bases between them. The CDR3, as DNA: TGCGCCAGCAGCCTGACATTGATGAACACTGAAGCTTTCTTT. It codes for CASSLTLMNTEAFF.

The chain's CDR3 is CASSQGDRLRNGYTF. CDR3 DNA: TGTGCCAGCAGTCAGGGGGACAGGTTGAGGAATGGCTACACCTTC. V is TRBV6-2 or TRBV6-3 and J is TRBJ1-2; TRBD1 matches at 8 bases. Germline CDR1 is MNHEY and CDR2 is SVGEGT. The CDR3 covers 15 residues. The ends lost 5 bases at V and 6 bases at J; junction bases unmatched: 11.

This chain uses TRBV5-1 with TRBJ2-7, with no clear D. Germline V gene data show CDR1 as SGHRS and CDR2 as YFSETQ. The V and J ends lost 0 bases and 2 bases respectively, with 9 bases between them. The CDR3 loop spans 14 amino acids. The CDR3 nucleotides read TGCGCCAGCAGCTTGGGTGCTAATACCTACGAGCAGTACTTC. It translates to CASSLGANTYEQYF. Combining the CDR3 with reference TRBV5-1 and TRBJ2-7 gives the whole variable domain KAGVTQTPRYLIKTRGQQVTLSCSPISGHRSVSWYQQTPGQGLQFLFEYFSETQRNKGNFPGRFSGRQFSNSRSEMNVSTLELGDSALYLCASSLGANTYEQYFGPGTRLTVT.

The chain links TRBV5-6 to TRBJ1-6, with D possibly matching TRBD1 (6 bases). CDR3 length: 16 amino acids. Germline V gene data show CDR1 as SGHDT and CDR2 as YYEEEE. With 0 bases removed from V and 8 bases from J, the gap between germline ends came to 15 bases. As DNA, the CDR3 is TGTGCCAGCAGCTTGGGGCAGGGGACGGGATATTCACCCCTCCACTTT. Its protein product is CASSLGQGTGYSPLHF.

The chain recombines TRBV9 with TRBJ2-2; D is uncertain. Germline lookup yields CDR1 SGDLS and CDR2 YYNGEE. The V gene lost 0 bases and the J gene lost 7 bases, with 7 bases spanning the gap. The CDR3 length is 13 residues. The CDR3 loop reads CASSVGANGELFF. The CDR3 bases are TGTGCCAGCAGCGTAGGAGCAAACGGGGAGCTGTTTTTT.